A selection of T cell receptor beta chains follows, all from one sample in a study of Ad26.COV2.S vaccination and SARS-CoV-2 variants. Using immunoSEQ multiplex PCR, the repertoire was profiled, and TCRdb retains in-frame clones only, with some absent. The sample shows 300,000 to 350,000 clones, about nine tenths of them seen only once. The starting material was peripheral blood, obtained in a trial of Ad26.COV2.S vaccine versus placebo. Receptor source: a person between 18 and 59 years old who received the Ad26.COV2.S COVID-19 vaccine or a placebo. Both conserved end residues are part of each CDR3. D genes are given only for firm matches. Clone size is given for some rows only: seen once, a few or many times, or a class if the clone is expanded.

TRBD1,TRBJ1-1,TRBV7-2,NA,CASSSQGVGTEAFF,TGTGCCAGCAGCTCTCAGGGGGTGGGCACTGAAGCTTTCTTT
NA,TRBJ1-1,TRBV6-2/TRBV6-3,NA,CASSYSPRLTVGEMNTEAFF,TGTGCCAGCAGTTACTCCCCACGCTTGACAGTTGGTGAGATGAACACTGAAGCTTTCTTT
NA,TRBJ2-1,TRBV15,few,CATSRERNEQFF,TGTGCCACCAGCCGAGAGAGGAATGAGCAGTTCTTC
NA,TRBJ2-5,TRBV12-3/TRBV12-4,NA,CASSRTETQYF,TGTGCCAGCAGTAGGACAGAGACCCAGTACTTC
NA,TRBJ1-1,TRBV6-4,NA,CASSDQTGTEAFF,TGTGCCAGCAGTGACCAAACGGGGACTGAAGCTTTCTTT
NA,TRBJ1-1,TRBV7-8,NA,CASSLISSRAEAFF,TGTGCCAGCAGCTTAATTTCGTCGCGGGCTGAAGCTTTCTTT
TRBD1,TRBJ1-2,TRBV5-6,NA,CASAGTGNYGYTF,TGTGCCAGCGCCGGGACAGGGAACTATGGCTACACCTTC
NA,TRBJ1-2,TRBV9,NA,CASSVEVRDYGYTF,TGTGCCAGCAGCGTAGAAGTCAGGGACTATGGCTACACCTTC
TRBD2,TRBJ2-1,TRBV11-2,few,CASSLDLGGSSYNEQFF,TGTGCCAGCAGCTTAGATCTGGGAGGGAGCTCCTACAATGAGCAGTTCTTC
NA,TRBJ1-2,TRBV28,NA,CASSLGNGYTF,TGTGCCAGCAGTTTGGGGAATGGCTACACCTTC
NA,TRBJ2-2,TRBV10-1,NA,CASSDSGEKNTGELFF,TGCGCCAGCAGTGATTCTGGGGAGAAGAACACCGGGGAGCTGTTTTTT
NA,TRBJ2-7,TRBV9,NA,CASSVAVGGYEQYF,TGTGCCAGCAGCGTAGCGGTGGGGGGCTACGAGCAGTACTTC
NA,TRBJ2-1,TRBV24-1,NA,CATSDLPGRGRNEQFF,TGTGCCACCAGTGATCTACCGGGGAGGGGGAGGAATGAGCAGTTCTTC
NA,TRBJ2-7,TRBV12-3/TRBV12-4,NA,CASSLVGGYEQYF,TGTGCCAGCAGTTTAGTCGGGGGCTACGAGCAGTACTTC
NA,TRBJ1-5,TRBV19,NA,CAVNRDFSNQPQHF,TGTGCCGTGAACAGAGACTTTAGCAATCAGCCCCAGCATTTT
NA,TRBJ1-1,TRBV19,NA,CASSIAENTEAFF,TGTGCCAGTAGTATAGCGGAAAACACTGAAGCTTTCTTT
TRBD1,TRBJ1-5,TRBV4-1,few,CASSHVDRNNQPQHF,TGCGCCAGCAGCCACGTGGACAGGAACAATCAACCCCAGCATTTT
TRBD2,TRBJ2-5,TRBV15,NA,CATSTLPGLAGGQAETQYF,TGTGCCACCAGCACTTTACCGGGACTAGCGGGAGGGCAGGCAGAGACCCAGTACTTC
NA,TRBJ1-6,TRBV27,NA,CASTSTGINSPLHF,TGTGCCAGCACCTCGACAGGCATAAATTCACCCCTCCACTTT
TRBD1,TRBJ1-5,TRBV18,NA,CASSPTGTEISNQPQHF,TGTGCCAGCTCACCGACAGGGACGGAAATTAGCAATCAGCCCCAGCATTTT
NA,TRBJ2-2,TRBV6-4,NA,CASSADGANTGELFF,TGTGCCAGCAGTGCTGATGGCGCGAACACCGGGGAGCTGTTTTTT
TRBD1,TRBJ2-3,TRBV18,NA,CASSPLGQVTDTQYF,TGTGCCAGCTCACCACTAGGACAGGTTACAGATACGCAGTATTTT
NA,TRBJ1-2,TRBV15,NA,CATSRDLVVGYTF,TGTGCCACCAGCAGAGATTTGGTAGTGGGCTACACCTTC
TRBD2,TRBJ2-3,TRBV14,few,CASSPVAGGGADTQYF,TGTGCCAGCAGCCCCGTCGCGGGAGGGGGGGCAGATACGCAGTATTTT
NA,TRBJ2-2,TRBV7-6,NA,CASSPATLGPRMDTGELFF,TGTGCCAGCAGCCCAGCAACACTGGGACCCCGCATGGACACCGGGGAGCTGTTTTTT
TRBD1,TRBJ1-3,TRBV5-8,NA,CASSEGQTSGNTIYF,TGTGCCAGCAGCGAGGGACAGACCTCTGGAAACACCATATATTTT
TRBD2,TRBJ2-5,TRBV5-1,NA,CASSLVSGGPLQETQYF,TGCGCCAGCAGCTTGGTTAGCGGGGGGCCACTCCAAGAGACCCAGTACTTC
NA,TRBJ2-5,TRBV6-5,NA,CASSYDRSQETQYF,TGTGCCAGCAGTTATGACAGGAGCCAAGAGACCCAGTACTTC
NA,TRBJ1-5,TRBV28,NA,CASSSPGYSNQPQHF,TGTGCCAGCAGTAGCCCGGGGTATAGCAATCAGCCCCAGCATTTT
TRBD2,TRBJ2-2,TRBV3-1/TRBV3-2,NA,CASSWTSGMGGELFF,TGTGCCAGCAGCTGGACTAGCGGGATGGGCGGGGAGCTGTTTTTT
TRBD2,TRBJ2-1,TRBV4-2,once,CASSQLDSGRGRDEQFF,TGTGCCAGCAGCCAATTAGATAGCGGGAGGGGGAGGGATGAGCAGTTCTTC
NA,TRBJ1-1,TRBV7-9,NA,CASSLYGLGTEAFF,TGTGCCAGCAGCCTATACGGGCTAGGCACTGAAGCTTTCTTT
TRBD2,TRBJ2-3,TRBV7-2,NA,CASSFSGENTDTQYF,TGTGCCAGCAGCTTCAGCGGGGAGAACACAGATACGCAGTATTTT
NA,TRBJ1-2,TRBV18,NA,CASSRVVAPDDGYTF,TGTGCCAGCTCACGTGTAGTTGCACCCGACGATGGCTACACCTTC
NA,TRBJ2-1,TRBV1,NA,CTSSQEVDSEGDEQFF,TGCACCAGCAGCCAAGAGGTGGACTCAGAGGGCGATGAGCAGTTCTTC
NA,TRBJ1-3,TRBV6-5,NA,CATSRGGGSGNTIYF,TGTGCCACCTCACGCGGGGGAGGCTCTGGAAACACCATATATTTT
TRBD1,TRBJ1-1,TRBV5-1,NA,CASTRDRGEAFF,TGCGCCAGCACCCGGGACAGGGGGGAAGCTTTCTTT
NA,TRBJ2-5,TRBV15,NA,CATSRGPETEETQYF,TGTGCCACCAGCAGAGGTCCGGAGACCGAAGAGACCCAGTACTTC
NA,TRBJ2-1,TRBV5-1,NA,CASSLVAGFNNEQFF,TGCGCCAGCAGCTTGGTTGCAGGGTTCAACAATGAGCAGTTCTTC
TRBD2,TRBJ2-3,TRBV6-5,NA,CASSEGGLAGDTQYF,TGTGCCAGCAGCGAGGGGGGACTAGCGGGAGATACGCAGTATTTT
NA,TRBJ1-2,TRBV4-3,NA,CASSLSDSTAYGYTF,TGCGCCAGCAGCCTATCAGACAGCACGGCCTATGGCTACACCTTC
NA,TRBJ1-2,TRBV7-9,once,CASSPGAYWGYTF,TGTGCCAGCAGCCCAGGGGCTTACTGGGGCTACACCTTC
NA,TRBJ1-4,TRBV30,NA,CAWNRRDREKLFF,TGTGCCTGGAATCGACGAGACAGAGAAAAACTGTTTTTT
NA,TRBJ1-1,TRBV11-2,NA,CASSLVLNTEAFF,TGTGCCAGCAGCTTAGTCCTGAACACTGAAGCTTTCTTT
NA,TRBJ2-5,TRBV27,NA,CAAGPRGETQYF,TGTGCCGCCGGGCCCAGGGGAGAGACCCAGTACTTC
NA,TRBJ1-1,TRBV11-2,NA,CASTMDLVSEAFF,TGTGCCAGCACCATGGATTTGGTGTCGGAAGCTTTCTTT
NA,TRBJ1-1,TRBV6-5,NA,CASSYWGGDTEAFF,TGTGCCAGCAGTTACTGGGGGGGGGACACTGAAGCTTTCTTT
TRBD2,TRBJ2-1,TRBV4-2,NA,CASSQEMAGVDEQFF,TGTGCCAGCAGCCAAGAGATGGCGGGAGTGGATGAGCAGTTCTTC
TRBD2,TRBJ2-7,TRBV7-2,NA,CASSDPSGHLSYEQYF,TGTGCCAGCAGCGACCCTAGCGGACACCTCTCCTACGAGCAGTACTTC
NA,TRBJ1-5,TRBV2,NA,CASSPNRASNQPQHF,TGTGCCAGCAGCCCAAACAGGGCTAGCAATCAGCCCCAGCATTTT
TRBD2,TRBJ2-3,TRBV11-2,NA,CASSHNSGGAADTQYF,TGTGCCAGCAGTCACAATAGCGGGGGGGCGGCAGATACGCAGTATTTT
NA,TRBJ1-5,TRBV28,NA,CASRSGNQPQHF,TGTGCCAGCAGGTCAGGGAATCAGCCCCAGCATTTT
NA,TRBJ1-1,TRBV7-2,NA,CASRRPGTTEAFF,TGTGCCAGCAGGCGCCCGGGGACCACTGAAGCTTTCTTT
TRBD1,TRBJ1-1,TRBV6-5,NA,CASSPGTGPNTEAFF,TGTGCCAGCAGTCCCGGGACAGGGCCGAACACTGAAGCTTTCTTT
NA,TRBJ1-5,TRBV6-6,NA,CASSYSRTLAMTYSNQPQHF,TGTGCCAGCAGCTACTCTCGTACTCTTGCCATGACTTATAGCAATCAGCCCCAGCATTTT
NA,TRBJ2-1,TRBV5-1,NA,CASSKDSTSNEQFF,TGCGCCAGCTCCAAAGATTCGACGAGTAATGAGCAGTTCTTC
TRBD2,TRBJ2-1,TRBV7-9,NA,CASSLSTSGGAHEQFF,TGTGCCAGCAGCTTATCAACCAGCGGGGGGGCCCATGAGCAGTTCTTC
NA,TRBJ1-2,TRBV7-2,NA,CASSLDRIGDGYTF,TGTGCCAGCAGCTTAGACAGGATAGGGGATGGCTACACCTTC
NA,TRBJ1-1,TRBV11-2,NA,CASSLVFGTNTEAFF,TGTGCCAGCAGCTTAGTTTTTGGTACGAACACTGAAGCTTTCTTT